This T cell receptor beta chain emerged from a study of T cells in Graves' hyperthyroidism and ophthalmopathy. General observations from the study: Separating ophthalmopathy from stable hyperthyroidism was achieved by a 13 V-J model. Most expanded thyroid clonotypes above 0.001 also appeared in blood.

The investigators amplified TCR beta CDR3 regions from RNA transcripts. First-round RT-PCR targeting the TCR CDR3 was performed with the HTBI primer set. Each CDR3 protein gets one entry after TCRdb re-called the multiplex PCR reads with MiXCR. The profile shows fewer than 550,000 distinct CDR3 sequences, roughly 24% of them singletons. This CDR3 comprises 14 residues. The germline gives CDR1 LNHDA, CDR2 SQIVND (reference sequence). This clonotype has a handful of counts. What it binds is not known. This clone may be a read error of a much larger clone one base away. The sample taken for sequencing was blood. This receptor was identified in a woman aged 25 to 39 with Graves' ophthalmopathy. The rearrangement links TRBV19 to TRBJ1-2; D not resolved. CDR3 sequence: CARSISLGMDGYTF. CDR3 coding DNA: TGTGCCAGAAGTATATCTCTAGGTATGGATGGCTACACCTTC.